These 2 T cell receptor beta chains share one sample of origin, sequenced in a study of metastatic and nonmetastatic thyroid tumors. TCRdb reanalyzed the PCR reads via MiXCR. This sample yields around 18,000 clones, of which more than 25% are seen a single time; roughly an eighth belongs to the top ten. Patients had received no treatment of any kind before thyroid surgery. The sequenced sample consisted of tumor tissue. The source of these receptors is a female donor with papillary thyroid cancer or a benign thyroid nodule (not recorded which). Some clones in this sample may be carry-over from other donors' samples.

Only a few counts were recorded for this clone. This may arise from a read error, as a much more abundant clone is one base away. Other DNA sequences in the same sample also yield this CDR3. The gene calls are TRBV11-2 and TRBJ2-5; possibly TRBD1 or TRBD2 for D (6 bases each). Germline loops: CDR1 SGHAT, CDR2 FQNNGV. The CDR3 extends over 15 amino acids. CDR3 in DNA: TGCGCCAGCCGGACGCTAGGGACCGTGAGGGGGACTCAGTACTTC. It translates to CASRTLGTVRGTQYF.

The V gene is TRBV5-1, the J gene TRBJ2-7; D possibly uses TRBD1 or TRBD2 (6 bases each). The CDR3 loop spans 14 amino acids. Germline CDR1 SGHRS, CDR2 YFSETQ. The germline V and J ends were trimmed by 4 bases and 3 bases, with 14 bases remaining between them. The CDR3: CASSPGGADYEQYF. The CDR3 coding sequence is TGCGCCAGCAGCCCCGGGGGCGCGGACTACGAGCAGTACTTC.